This T cell receptor (beta chain) was captured in a study of shared clonotypes between healthy human individuals. This clone was detected only once. It was across several immunoSEQ plates that each subset's genomic DNA was evenly split. Profiled with immunoSEQ multiplex PCR; TCRdb holds only in-frame clones, not every one. The sample shows 330,000 or so clones, around two thirds of them seen only once. CDR1 is MNHEY and CDR2 is SVGAGI in the germline V gene. V lost 0 bases and J lost 5; bases outside the gene matches: 0. CDR3 length: 15 residues. Sequences were obtained from memory CD4+ T cells sorted from blood. Subset indicated: CD45RA-negative fraction. The chain carries TRBV6-5 and TRBJ1-6; 8 bases agree with TRBD1. The sequence came from a man aged 25 to 40 in good health. CDR3 protein: CASSYSGQDNSPLHF. The CDR3 coding sequence is TGTGCCAGCAGTTACTCGGGACAGGATAATTCACCCCTCCACTTT.